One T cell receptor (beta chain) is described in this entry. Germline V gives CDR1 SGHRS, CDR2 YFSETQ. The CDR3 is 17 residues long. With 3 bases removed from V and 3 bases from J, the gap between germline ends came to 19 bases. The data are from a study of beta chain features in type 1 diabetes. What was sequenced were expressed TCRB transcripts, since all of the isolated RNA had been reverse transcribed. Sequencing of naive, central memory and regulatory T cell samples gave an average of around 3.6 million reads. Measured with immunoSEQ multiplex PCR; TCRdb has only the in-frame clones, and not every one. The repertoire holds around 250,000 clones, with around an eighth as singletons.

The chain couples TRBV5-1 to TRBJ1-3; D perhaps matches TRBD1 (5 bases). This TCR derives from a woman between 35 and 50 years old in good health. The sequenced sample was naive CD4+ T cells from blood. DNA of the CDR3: TGCGCCAGCAGCTCCGGCCTCCAGGGTGACCTTGGAAACACCATATATTTT. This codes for CASSSGLQGDLGNTIYF.